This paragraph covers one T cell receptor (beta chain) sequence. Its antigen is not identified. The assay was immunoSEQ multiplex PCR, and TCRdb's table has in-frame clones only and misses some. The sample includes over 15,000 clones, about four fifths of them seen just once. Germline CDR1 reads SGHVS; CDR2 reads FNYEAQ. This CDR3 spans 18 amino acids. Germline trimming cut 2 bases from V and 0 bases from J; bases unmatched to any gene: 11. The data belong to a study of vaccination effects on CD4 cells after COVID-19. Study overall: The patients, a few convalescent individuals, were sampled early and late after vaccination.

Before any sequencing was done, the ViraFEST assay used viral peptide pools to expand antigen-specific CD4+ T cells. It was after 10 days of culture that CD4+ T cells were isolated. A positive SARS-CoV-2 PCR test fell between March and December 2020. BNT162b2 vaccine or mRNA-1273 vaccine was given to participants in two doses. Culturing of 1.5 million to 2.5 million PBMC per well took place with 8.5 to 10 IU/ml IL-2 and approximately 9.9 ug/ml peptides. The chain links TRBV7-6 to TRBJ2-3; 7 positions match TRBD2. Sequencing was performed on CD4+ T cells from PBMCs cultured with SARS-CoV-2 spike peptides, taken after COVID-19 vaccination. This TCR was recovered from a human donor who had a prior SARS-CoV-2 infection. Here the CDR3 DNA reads TGTGCCAGCAGCTTAACCGGCCCAAGCGGGGCTAGCACAGATACGCAGTATTTT. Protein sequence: CASSLTGPSGASTDTQYF.